This TCR beta chain comes out of a study of vaccination and CD4 T cells after COVID-19. Study-wide background: Comprising six males and four females, the convalescent participants counted two Hispanic individuals among them. Each of the control cultures got a CEFX pool, an HIV-1 Nef pool, or no peptide.

Study results and caveats: Convalescent patients' vaccine-specific clones were spike mono-reactive in 304 of 307 cases.

The CDR3 has 16 residues. Germline V lookup: CDR1 DFQATT, CDR2 SNEGSKA (reference sequence). V gave up 0 bases and J gave up 2 bases; unmatched junction bases: 9. Sequenced with the Oncomine TCR Beta short-read assay was DNA taken from cultured CD4+ T cells. Via MiXCR, TCRdb re-called the PCR reads, giving one row per CDR3 protein. The profile shows over 8,500 distinct CDR3 sequences, around 59% of them singletons. As to treatment: approximately 9-day PBMC culture with coronavirus spike peptide pools or control peptides (ViraFEST assay). With respect to this clonotype: Its specificity is not known.

The TCR comes from a human donor who had recovered from COVID-19. The specimen was CD4+ T cells from blood, cultured in vitro. The V call is TRBV20-1, the J call TRBJ2-7, with TRBD2 identical over 8 bases. The CDR3 loop reads CSARDGKRGIPYEQYF. The CDR3, as DNA: TGCAGTGCTAGAGATGGGAAGCGGGGGATCCCCTACGAGCAGTACTTC.